These 20 T cell receptor beta chains came from one sample sequenced in a study of identifying expanded T cells in peripheral blood (dated by TCRdb to about 2019). Receptors were amplified or captured by the immunoSEQ multiplex PCR assay. TCRdb took over this immuneACCESS table, retaining in-frame rearrangements with V and J assigned. Such tables are incomplete; in checked studies, under half of the missing clones stem from an unresolved V gene, and the remainder is unexplained. The sample table contains tens of thousands of clones; only one count was recorded for over 75% of them. Of the sample, 4.5% to 7% is held by the ten largest clones. Sequenced: blood. These receptor sequences come from a person aged 18 to 70 in good health.

This clone was picked up one time. This chain connects TRBV15 to TRBJ1-2; unclear D gene. Trimming cost V 5 bases and J 2 bases, with 9 bases left between them. The CDR3 runs to 13 residues. CDR1 is LNHNV and CDR2 is YYDKDF in the germline V gene (reference sequence). CDR3 nucleotides: TGTGCCACCAGCTTAGGGTTGAACTATGGCTACACCTTC. Translated: CATSLGLNYGYTF.

The genes are TRBV7-7 and TRBJ2-2; no clear D gene. The CDR3 loop spans 14 amino acids. Germline CDR1 and CDR2: SSHAT and FNYEAQ (reference sequence). Trimming left V 1 base short and J 1 base short, with 4 bases between. For the CDR3, the DNA is TGTGCCAGCAGCTTAGTTGGGAACACCGGGGAGCTGTTTTTT. It encodes CASSLVGNTGELFF.

The chain is built from TRBV5-8 and TRBJ2-3; D gene unclear. Germline lookup yields CDR1 SGHTS and CDR2 YDEGEE. Trimming left V 3 bases short and J 2 bases short, with 10 bases between. The CDR3 has 14 residues. The DNA for the CDR3 is TGTGCCAGCAGCTCGGACCCTAACACAGATACGCAGTATTTT. Translating it yields CASSSDPNTDTQYF.

The rearrangement uses TRBV5-4 and TRBJ2-3; 7 bases align to TRBD2. The CDR3 loop spans 14 amino acids. Trimming took 1 base from V and 3 from J; bases not matched to a gene: 2. The germline gives CDR1 SGHNT, CDR2 YYREEE (reference sequence). The CDR3 sequence is CASSLRRGTDTQYF. The DNA of the CDR3 is TGTGCCAGCAGCTTGCGGCGGGGGACAGATACGCAGTATTTT.

The V gene is TRBV6-5, the J gene TRBJ2-3; D unclear. The CDR3 runs 14 residues. Germline V gene lookup returns CDR1 MNHEY and CDR2 SVGAGI. Trimming shortened V by 0 bases and J by 4 bases, and 8 bases separated the two germline ends. CDR3 loop: CASSYSRSADTQYF. As DNA, the CDR3 is TGTGCCAGCAGTTACTCGAGGTCGGCAGATACGCAGTATTTT.

V is TRBV9 and J is TRBJ2-1; 12 nucleotides line up with TRBD2. The germline CDR1 and CDR2 sequences are SGDLS and YYNGEE. V gave up 4 bases and J gave up 9 bases; unmatched junction bases: 11. The CDR3 is 16 residues long. The CDR3: CASSFHASGGVPEQFF. CDR3 coding DNA: TGTGCCAGCAGCTTCCACGCTAGCGGGGGGGTCCCTGAGCAGTTCTTC.

This chain links TRBV7-3 with TRBJ2-1, with 16 positions matching TRBD2. Germline V gene lookup returns CDR1 SGHTA and CDR2 FQGTGA. The V and J ends lost 5 bases and 3 bases, in that order; junction bases with no gene match: 13. The CDR3 consists of 20 residues. The CDR3 here is CASSPSSGLAGGISYNEQFF. CDR3 DNA: TGTGCCAGCAGCCCCTCCTCGGGACTAGCGGGGGGGATTAGCTACAATGAGCAGTTCTTC.

CDR3 sequence: CASSLDRVTDTQYF. The CDR3 nucleotides are TGTGCCAGCAGCTTGGACAGGGTAACAGATACGCAGTATTTT. The V call is TRBV5-6, the J call TRBJ2-3, with D possibly matching TRBD1 (6 bases). V was trimmed by 0 bases and J by 3 bases, leaving 8 bases between them. This CDR3 has 14 amino acids. Germline CDR1 and CDR2: SGHDT and YYEEEE. Supplemented by reference TRBV5-6 and TRBJ2-3, the full variable domain reads DAGVTQSPTHLIKTRGQQVTLRCSPKSGHDTVSWYQQALGQGPQFIFQYYEEEERQRGNFPDRFSGHQFPNYSSELNVNALLLGDSALYLCASSLDRVTDTQYFGPGTRLTVL.

The V call is TRBV7-3, the J call TRBJ2-6; 7 bases align to TRBD1. The CDR3 consists of 16 residues. The V and J ends lost 2 bases and 2 bases, in that order; junction bases with no gene match: 3. Germline V gene lookup returns CDR1 SGHTA and CDR2 FQGTGA. The CDR3 region has the DNA TGTGCCAGCAGCTTAGTAGGACAGGCTGGGGCCAACGTCCTGACTTTC. It translates to CASSLVGQAGANVLTF.

V is TRBV19 and J is TRBJ2-7; 9 bases line up with TRBD2. Looked up from germline, CDR1 is LNHDA and CDR2 is SQIVND (reference sequence). The CDR3 sequence is 15 residues long. V lost 5 bases, J lost 2 bases, and 7 bases stayed unmatched. The CDR3 DNA is TGTGCCAGTAGTCGACAGACTAGCGGAACCTACGAGCAGTACTTC. Its translation is CASSRQTSGTYEQYF.

V gene TRBV4-2 combines with J gene TRBJ2-7, with 9 bases that match TRBD2. The CDR3 has 14 amino acids. V lost 6 bases and J lost 3; bases outside the gene matches: 6. Germline-derived CDR1 and CDR2 are LGHNA and YNFKEQ. CDR3 loop: CASSRRGGLYEQYF. DNA for the CDR3: TGTGCCAGCAGTCGGCGGGGGGGCCTCTACGAGCAGTACTTC.

The chain couples TRBV30 to TRBJ1-6; D may be TRBD1 (6 bases). CDR1 and CDR2 (germline): GTSNPN, SVGIG (reference sequence). The CDR3 totals 14 residues. V lost 4 bases and J 5 bases, leaving 12 bases between the germline ends. The CDR3 reads CAWKLGQNNSPLHF. The CDR3 DNA is TGTGCCTGGAAGCTCGGACAGAATAATTCACCCCTCCACTTT.

The gene calls are TRBV27 and TRBJ1-5, with D perhaps matching TRBD1 (6 bases). CDR1 and CDR2 from the germline V gene are MNHEY and SMNVEV (reference sequence). V was pared by 6 bases and J by 6 bases, with 12 bases between. The CDR3 totals 13 residues. The CDR3 reads CASSREGGQPQHF. Here the CDR3 DNA reads TGTGCCAGCAGCCGGGAGGGGGGTCAGCCCCAGCATTTT.

The V gene is TRBV25-1, the J gene TRBJ1-2; D not resolved. This CDR3 contains 15 residues. Trimming took 0 bases from V and 5 from J, leaving 13 bases between them. The V gene's germline CDR1 is MGHDK and CDR2 SYGVNS. Here the CDR3 reads CASSEYSGLFYGYTF. CDR3 in DNA: TGTGCCAGCAGTGAATACTCGGGCCTATTTTATGGCTACACCTTC.

This sequence joins TRBV5-6 and TRBJ1-2; TRBD1 is a possible D gene (6 bases). The CDR3 extends over 13 amino acids. The germline CDR1 and CDR2 sequences are SGHDT and YYEEEE. With 5 bases removed from V and 4 bases from J, the gap between germline ends came to 12 bases. CDR3 DNA: TGTGCCAGCAGAGGTGACAGGTCCTATGGCTACACCTTC. This gives the protein CASRGDRSYGYTF.

This clone was recorded once. This chain connects TRBV18 to TRBJ1-1; 8 bases fit TRBD1. Trimming removed 6 bases from V and 5 bases from J; junction bases left unmatched: 8. The CDR3 extends over 14 amino acids. Germline V CDR1 and CDR2: KGHSH, LQKENI. The CDR3 DNA is TGTGCCAGCTCCCCGGACAGGGTCCGAACTGAAGCTTTCTTT. The encoded protein is CASSPDRVRTEAFF.

The CDR3 loop is CASSPRGEETEAFF. As DNA, the CDR3 is TGTGCCAGCTCACCCCGGGGGGAGGAGACTGAAGCTTTCTTT. The chain is built from TRBV18 and TRBJ1-1; a weak D match, TRBD1 (5 bases). The CDR3 runs 14 residues. Trimming stripped 3 bases from V and 5 bases from J, with 13 bases between. Looked up from germline, CDR1 is KGHSH and CDR2 is LQKENI.

This chain links TRBV11-3 with TRBJ2-1; no definite D call. V lost 2 bases, J lost 7 bases, and 6 bases lay in between. This CDR3 has 12 amino acids. Germline V gene data show CDR1 as SGHNT and CDR2 as YENEEA. CDR3 coding DNA: TGTGCCAGCAGCTTAACCGATAATGAGCAGTTCTTC. It yields the protein CASSLTDNEQFF.

This clone was counted a few times. CDR3 in DNA: TGCAGCGTTGGACAGGGTGCTAACTATGGCTACACCTTC. Amino acid sequence: CSVGQGANYGYTF. This sequence joins TRBV29-1 and TRBJ1-2; 7 bases are a match to TRBD1. In germline, CDR1 is SQVTM, CDR2 ANQGSEA. Trimming took 4 bases from V and 0 from J; bases not matched to a gene: 2. This CDR3 spans 13 amino acids. The full variable domain, in which reference TRBV29-1 and TRBJ1-2 provide the parts outside the CDR3, is SAVISQKPSRDICQRGTSLTIQCQVDSQVTMMFWYRQQPGQSLTLIATANQGSEATYESGFVIDKFPISRPNLTFSTLTVSNMSPEDSSIYLCSVGQGANYGYTFGSGTRLTVV.

This clone was detected once. The J gene is TRBJ2-7, the V gene TRBV4-3; no clear D gene. V was shortened by 1 base and J by 4 bases, with 8 bases between the two germline ends. Germline-derived CDR1 and CDR2 are LGHNA and YSLEER. This CDR3 region has 13 residues. DNA for the CDR3: TGCGCCAGCAGCCAAGCCCTAGTTTACGAGCAGTACTTC. Translation gives CASSQALVYEQYF.